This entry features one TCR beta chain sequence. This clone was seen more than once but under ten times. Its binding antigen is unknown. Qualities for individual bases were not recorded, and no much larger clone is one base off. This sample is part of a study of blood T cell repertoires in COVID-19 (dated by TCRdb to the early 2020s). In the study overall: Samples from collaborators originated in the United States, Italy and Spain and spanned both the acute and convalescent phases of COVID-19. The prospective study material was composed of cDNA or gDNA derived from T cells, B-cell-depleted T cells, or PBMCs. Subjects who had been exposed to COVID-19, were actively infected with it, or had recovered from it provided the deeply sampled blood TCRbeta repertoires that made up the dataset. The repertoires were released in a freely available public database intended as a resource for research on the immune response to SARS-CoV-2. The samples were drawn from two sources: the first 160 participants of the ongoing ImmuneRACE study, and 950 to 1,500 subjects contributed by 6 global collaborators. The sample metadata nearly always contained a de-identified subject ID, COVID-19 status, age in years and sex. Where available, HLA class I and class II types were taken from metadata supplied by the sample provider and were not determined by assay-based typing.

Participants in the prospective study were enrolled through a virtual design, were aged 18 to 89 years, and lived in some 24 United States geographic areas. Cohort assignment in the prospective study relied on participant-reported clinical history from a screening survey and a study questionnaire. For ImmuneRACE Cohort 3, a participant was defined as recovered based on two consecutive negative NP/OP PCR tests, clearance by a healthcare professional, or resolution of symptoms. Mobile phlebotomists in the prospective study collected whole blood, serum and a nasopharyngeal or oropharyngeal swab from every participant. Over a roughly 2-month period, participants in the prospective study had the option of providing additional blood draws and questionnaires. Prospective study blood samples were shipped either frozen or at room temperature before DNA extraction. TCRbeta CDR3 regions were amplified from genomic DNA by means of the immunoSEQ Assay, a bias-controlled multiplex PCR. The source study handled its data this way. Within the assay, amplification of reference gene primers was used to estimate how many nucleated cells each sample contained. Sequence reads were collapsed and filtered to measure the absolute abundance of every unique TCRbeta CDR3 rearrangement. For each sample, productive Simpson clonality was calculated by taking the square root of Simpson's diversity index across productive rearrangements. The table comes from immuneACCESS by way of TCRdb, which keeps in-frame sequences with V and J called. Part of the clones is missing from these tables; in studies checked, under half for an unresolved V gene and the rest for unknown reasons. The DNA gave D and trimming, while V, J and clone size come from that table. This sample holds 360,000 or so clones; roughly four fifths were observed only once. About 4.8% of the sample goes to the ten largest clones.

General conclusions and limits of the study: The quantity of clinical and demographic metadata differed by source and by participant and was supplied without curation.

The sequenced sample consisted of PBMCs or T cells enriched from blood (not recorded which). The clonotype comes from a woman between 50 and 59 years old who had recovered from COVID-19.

The sequenced DNA is TGTGCCAGCAGCCCCGGGACAGGGCCCAATGAGCAGTTCTTC. Its amino acids are CASSPGTGPNEQFF. The chain was built from TRBV25-1 and TRBJ2-1, and 9 junctional nucleotides match TRBD1. CDR1 and CDR2 are read off the germline V gene as MGHDK and SYGVNS. V is cut back by 6 bases and J by 6 bases, with 6 bases in the junction unmatched. Including cysteine and phenylalanine, the CDR3 has 14 amino acids. Only the CDR3 DNA is retained, 42 bases long and in frame from the first base. The variable domain in full, with residues beyond the CDR3 obtained from the reference TRBV25-1 and TRBJ2-1 genes, is EADIYQTPRYLVIGTGKKITLECSQTMGHDKMYWYQQDPGMELHLIHYSYGVNSTEKGDLSSESTVSRIRTEHFPLTLESARPSHTSQYLCASSPGTGPNEQFFGPGTRLTVL.